A single sample gave rise to the 26 T cell receptor beta chains below, sequenced in a study of immune cell composition in non-small cell lung cancer. Measured with immunoSEQ multiplex PCR; TCRdb has only the in-frame clones, and not every one. Among roughly 4,400 clones listed, approximately 76% were seen once. The sample was lung tumor tissue. The origin of the receptors is a human donor with non-small cell lung cancer.

This rearrangement joins TRBV6-5 to TRBJ1-2, with 7 bases identical to TRBD1. The ends lost 6 bases at V and 2 bases at J; junction bases unmatched: 3. Germline V lookup: CDR1 MNHEY, CDR2 SVGAGI. This CDR3 is 13 amino acids long. As DNA, the CDR3 is TGTGCCAGCAGGCGGGACAGAAACTATGGCTACACCTTC. It encodes CASRRDRNYGYTF.

The chain combines TRBV5-3 with TRBJ1-1, with 12 bases fitting TRBD1. TRBV5-3 is an ORF; its function is uncertain. This CDR3 is 17 amino acids long. The junction had 7 bases not matched to a gene; V was cut back by 4 bases and J by 0 bases. The CDR3 DNA sequence: TGTGCCAGAAGCACCGGGACAGGGGGCTTAGTGAACACTGAAGCTTTCTTT. It yields the protein CARSTGTGGLVNTEAFF.

The chain's CDR3 is CASSKDTGSNQPQHF. The CDR3 nucleotides read TGTGCCAGCAGCAAAGACACAGGGAGCAATCAGCCCCAGCATTTT. The V gene is TRBV21-1, the J gene TRBJ1-5; no DNA check was done on the table's D call, TRBD1. TRBV21-1 is deemed a pseudogene. The CDR3 contains 15 residues.

The chain combines TRBV7-9 with TRBJ2-3; 7 bases are a match to TRBD2. V gave up 5 bases and J gave up 5 bases; unmatched junction bases: 7. The CDR3 extends over 14 amino acids. Germline-derived CDR1 and CDR2 are SEHNR and FQNEAQ (reference sequence). For the CDR3, the DNA is TGTGCCAGCAGCCCCAGGGTAGCGGGAGATACGCAGTATTTT. It codes for CASSPRVAGDTQYF.

Only a few counts were recorded for this clone. V and J are TRBV7-2 and TRBJ1-1; D is perhaps TRBD1 (6 bases). Germline CDR1 reads SGHTA; CDR2 reads FQGNSA. The V and J ends lost 5 bases and 1 base respectively, with 17 bases between them. This CDR3 is 16 amino acids long. CDR3 protein: CASSLGWGGQNTEAFF. CDR3 nucleotide sequence: TGTGCCAGCAGCCTAGGGTGGGGGGGCCAGAACACTGAAGCTTTCTTT. The variable domain in full, with the rest retrieved from reference TRBV7-2 and TRBJ1-1, is GAGVSQSPSNKVTEKGKDVELRCDPISGHTALYWYRQSLGQGLEFLIYFQGNSAPDKSGLPSDRFSAERTGGSVSTLTIQRTQQEDSAVYLCASSLGWGGQNTEAFFGQGTRLTVV.

The V gene is TRBV27, the J gene TRBJ2-7, with TRBD2 matching 12 bases. CDR3 length equals 15 residues. In germline, CDR1 is MNHEY, CDR2 SMNVEV (reference sequence). Trimming at V came to 3 bases and at J to 3 bases, leaving 3 bases not matched to a gene. The CDR3 sequence: CASSFRLAGVYEQYF. In DNA, the CDR3 is TGTGCCAGCAGTTTCAGACTAGCGGGAGTCTACGAGCAGTACTTC.

The genes are TRBV9 and TRBJ1-4; TRBD1 agrees at 7 bases. V lost 4 bases to trimming and J lost 8 bases; unmatched junction nucleotides: 11. CDR1 is SGDLS and CDR2 is YYNGEE in the germline V gene. The CDR3 extends over 15 amino acids. This CDR3 is CASSLRQGRREKLFF. CDR3 nucleotide sequence: TGTGCCAGCAGCCTTCGACAGGGAAGGAGGGAAAAACTGTTTTTT.

This clone showed up just a few times. The V call is TRBV19, the J call TRBJ1-1; the D is unclear. Germline CDR1 LNHDA, CDR2 SQIVND (reference sequence). This CDR3 comprises 12 residues. The V end lost 4 bases, the J end lost 7 bases, and 10 bases lay between the germline ends. In DNA, the CDR3 is TGTGCCAGTAGTAATTGGGCAGTTGAAGCTTTCTTT. Its protein is CASSNWAVEAFF.

The chain joins TRBV6-5 to TRBJ2-3; 10 bases agree with TRBD2. V trimming: 6 bases; J trimming: 5 bases; junction bases outside the gene matches: 5. The germline gives CDR1 MNHEY, CDR2 SVGAGI. The CDR3 contains 14 residues. CDR3 coding DNA: TGTGCCAGCAGGAGAGCGGGAGGGAGAGATACGCAGTATTTT. Its translation is CASRRAGGRDTQYF.

This chain connects TRBV27 to TRBJ1-2; 9 bases are a match to TRBD1. The germline V gene encodes CDR1 MNHEY and CDR2 SMNVEV (reference sequence). The CDR3 consists of 15 residues. V was clipped by 5 bases and J by 4 bases; unmatched bases: 8. The CDR3 sequence is CASSPGTGRSYGYTF. The DNA for the CDR3 is TGTGCCAGCAGTCCCGGGACAGGGCGGTCCTATGGCTACACCTTC.

The chain joins TRBV19 to TRBJ2-7; D may be TRBD1 (6 bases). The CDR3 runs 13 residues. The V end was cut by 5 bases, the J end by 2 bases, with 10 bases between. CDR1 is LNHDA and CDR2 is SQIVND in the germline V gene (reference sequence). The CDR3 nucleotides read TGTGCCAGTAGTCAGGGGAGAACCTACGAGCAGTACTTC. It translates to CASSQGRTYEQYF. The variable domain in full, completed from reference TRBV19 and TRBJ2-7, reads DGGITQSPKYLFRKEGQNVTLSCEQNLNHDAMYWYRQDPGQGLRLIYYSQIVNDFQKGDIAEGYSVSREKKESFPLTVTSAQKNPTAFYLCASSQGRTYEQYFGPGTRLTVT.

The chain couples TRBV12-2 to TRBJ2-6; the DNA was not compared with TRBD2, the D call given in the table. TRBV12-2 counts as a pseudogene. This CDR3 is built from 22 residues. CDR3 sequence (DNA): TGTGCAAGTCGCTTAGAGGGCTTAGCGGGAGTCGACTCGGGAGGGGGGGCCAACGTCCTGACTTTC. It is translated as CASRLEGLAGVDSGGGANVLTF.

The rearrangement uses TRBV9 and TRBJ2-2; 10 bases fit TRBD2. Trimming removed 3 bases from V and 5 bases from J; junction bases left unmatched: 4. This CDR3 spans 15 amino acids. The germline V gene encodes CDR1 SGDLS and CDR2 YYNGEE. For the CDR3, the DNA is TGTGCCAGCAGCGCCGGGACTAGCGCGACCGGGGAGCTGTTTTTT. It specifies CASSAGTSATGELFF.

This clone appeared once. The chain uses TRBV9 and TRBJ2-3, with 11 bases identical to TRBD2. The germline gives CDR1 SGDLS, CDR2 YYNGEE. The length of the CDR3 is 19 residues. Trimming took 0 bases from V and 1 from J; bases not matched to a gene: 10. The DNA for the CDR3 is TGTGCCAGCAGCGTAGTCCCTAGCGGGGGGACCCACCGCACAGATACGCAGTATTTT. This codes for CASSVVPSGGTHRTDTQYF.

The gene calls are TRBV6-5 and TRBJ1-2; D may be TRBD1 (5 bases). Trimming removed 6 bases from V and 5 bases from J, with 13 bases in between. Germline V gives CDR1 MNHEY, CDR2 SVGAGI. The CDR3 spans 13 residues. CDR3 sequence (DNA): TGTGCCAGCAGGGACACAGGAGGGTATGGCTACACCTTC. It yields the protein CASRDTGGYGYTF.

This clone occurred once. The chain uses TRBV5-1 and TRBJ1-2, with D maybe TRBD1 (5 bases). CDR3 length equals 14 residues. The germline CDR1 and CDR2 sequences are SGHRS and YFSETQ. The V end was cut by 4 bases, the J end by 8 bases, with 18 bases between. The DNA of the CDR3 is TGCGCCAGCAGCCGGGGGGATCCGGGGTCAGGCTACACCTTC. Protein product: CASSRGDPGSGYTF.

The chain carries TRBV5-4 and TRBJ2-3; TRBD2 aligns across 10 bases. V lost 0 bases to trimming and J lost 6 bases; unmatched junction nucleotides: 10. The CDR3 covers 17 residues. Germline values: CDR1 SGHNT, CDR2 YYREEE (reference sequence). The CDR3 coding sequence is TGTGCCAGCAGCTTGGGAAGCGGGGGGGCTACCTGGGATACGCAGTATTTT. The encoded protein is CASSLGSGGATWDTQYF.

This clone was counted a few times. The V and J genes are TRBV28 and TRBJ2-3; 8 bases match TRBD2. Germline CDR1 reads MDHEN; CDR2 reads SYDVKM. V dropped 6 bases and J dropped 6; count of bases not matched to a gene: 2. The CDR3 runs 12 residues. In DNA form, the CDR3 reads TGTGCCAGCAGGACTAGCGAGGATACGCAGTATTTT. Translated: CASRTSEDTQYF.

The rearrangement joins TRBV29-1 to TRBJ2-2, with 9 bases lining up with TRBD1. The CDR3 has 14 amino acids. Germline V gene lookup returns CDR1 SQVTM and CDR2 ANQGSEA. The trim removed 6 bases at V and 6 bases at J, leaving 8 bases unmatched. CDR3 sequence: CSVAGTGSPGELFF. CDR3 sequence (DNA): TGCAGCGTAGCCGGGACAGGGAGTCCCGGGGAGCTGTTTTTT.

This clone appeared a single time. The V and J genes are TRBV30 and TRBJ2-3; 13 bases agree with TRBD2. CDR3 length: 13 amino acids. With V trimmed by 5 bases and J by 4 bases, 0 bases remained unmatched. The germline V gene has CDR1 GTSNPN and CDR2 SVGIG (reference sequence). CDR3 DNA sequence: TGTGCCTGGGGGACTAGCGGGGCAGATACGCAGTATTTT. Translated: CAWGTSGADTQYF.

This chain connects TRBV7-9 to TRBJ2-2, with 8 bases aligning to TRBD1. Germline values: CDR1 SEHNR, CDR2 FQNEAQ (reference sequence). After removal of 5 bases from V and 5 bases from J, the junction contained 7 bases not matched to a gene. The CDR3 contains 15 residues. The CDR3 bases are TGTGCCAGCAGCCCGACAGGGGCGGAGACCGGGGAGCTGTTTTTT. It codes for CASSPTGAETGELFF.

The J gene is TRBJ1-5, the V gene TRBV7-8; 9 bases line up with TRBD1. Germline lookup yields CDR1 SGHVS and CDR2 FQNEAQ. The CDR3 runs 15 residues. V shed 4 bases and J 6 bases; nucleotides not matched to a gene: 7. Here the CDR3 DNA reads TGTGCCAGCAGCTACAGCCGGGACAGGGTTCAGCCCCAGCATTTT. Translated: CASSYSRDRVQPQHF.

This clone has just a few counts. This chain connects TRBV7-3 to TRBJ2-3; 7 nucleotides align to TRBD2. V trimming: 5 bases; J trimming: 5 bases; junction bases outside the gene matches: 7. The CDR3 loop spans 14 amino acids. Germline CDR1 is SGHTA and CDR2 is FQGTGA. Here the CDR3 reads CASSPRVAGDTQYF. CDR3 sequence (DNA): TGTGCCAGCAGCCCCAGGGTAGCGGGAGATACGCAGTATTTT.

This clone came up once. The V and J genes are TRBV6-5 and TRBJ2-1; 7 positions agree with TRBD1. This CDR3 has 14 residues. From germline, CDR1 is MNHEY and CDR2 SVGAGI. Trimming took 5 bases from V and 0 from J; bases not matched to a gene: 1. DNA for the CDR3: TGTGCCAGCAGTAGACAGGGCTCCTACAATGAGCAGTTCTTC. Residues: CASSRQGSYNEQFF.

This rearrangement joins TRBV30 to TRBJ1-1; the match to TRBD1 covers 8 bases. The V and J ends lost 5 bases and 0 bases, in that order; junction bases with no gene match: 5. The CDR3 is 14 amino acids. Germline V gene sequence: CDR1 GTSNPN, CDR2 SVGIG (reference sequence). CDR3 bases: TGTGCCTGGGCGAGACAGGGGATGAACACTGAAGCTTTCTTT. Protein sequence: CAWARQGMNTEAFF.

In DNA form, the CDR3 reads TGTGCCAGCAGCCCGGCGCAGGTCGAGAGCGGCTACACCTTC. It encodes CASSPAQVESGYTF. The chain carries TRBV5-6 and TRBJ1-2; unclear D gene. Germline V gene data show CDR1 as SGHDT and CDR2 as YYEEEE. V lost 4 bases and J lost 8, with 18 bases in between. This CDR3 has 14 residues.